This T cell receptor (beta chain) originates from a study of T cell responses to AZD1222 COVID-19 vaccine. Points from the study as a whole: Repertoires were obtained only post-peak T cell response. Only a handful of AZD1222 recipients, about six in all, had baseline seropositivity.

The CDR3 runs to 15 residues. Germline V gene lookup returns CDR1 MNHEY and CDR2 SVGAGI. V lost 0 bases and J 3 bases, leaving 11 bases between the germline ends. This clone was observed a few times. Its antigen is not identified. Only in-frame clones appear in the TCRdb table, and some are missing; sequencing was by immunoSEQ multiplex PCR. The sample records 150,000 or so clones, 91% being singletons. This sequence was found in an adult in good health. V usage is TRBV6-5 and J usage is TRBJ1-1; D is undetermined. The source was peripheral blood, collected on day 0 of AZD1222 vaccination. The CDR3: CASSYSLGSHTEAFF. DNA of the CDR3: TGTGCCAGCAGTTACTCGCTTGGGTCACACACTGAAGCTTTCTTT.